These T cell receptor beta chains were read from a single sample in a study of blood T cell repertoires in COVID-19. TCRdb's copy holds only in-frame clones and misses some; the assay was immunoSEQ multiplex PCR. The sample has roughly 220,000 clones, approximately 85% seen once; the top ten hold around 2.9%. The specimen was peripheral blood. Every receptor here comes from a man in his fifties who had recovered from COVID-19. The CDR3 runs from the conserved cysteine through the conserved F or W. Each record gives: clone size, J gene, D gene, V gene, CDR3 DNA, CDR3 protein. A D gene is named only where the DNA matches it firmly. Clone size is not always given. Where it is, it says once, few, many or a class for expanded clones.

>.|TRBJ2-7|TRBD2|TRBV3-1/TRBV3-2
TGTGCCAGCAGCCAAACTAGCGGCTACGAGCAGTACTTC
CASSQTSGYEQYF
>.|TRBJ1-1|.|TRBV6-4
TGTGCCAGCAGTGAGTTCGGTGGGGCCGCGAAAGCTTTCTTT
CASSEFGGAAKAFF
>once|TRBJ2-5|.|TRBV3-1/TRBV3-2
TGTGCCAGCAGCCGGAGGGCCCGAGAGACCCAGTACTTC
CASSRRARETQYF
>.|TRBJ1-1|.|TRBV2
TGTGCCAGCAGTGAATTAGCGACCTCACTTTGGACCTTCTTT
CASSELATSLWTFF
>.|TRBJ1-3|.|TRBV9
TGTGCCAGCAGCGTAGCTACGGGGAGTTACTCTGGAAACACCATATATTTT
CASSVATGSYSGNTIYF
>.|TRBJ2-2|.|TRBV3-1/TRBV3-2
TGTGCCAGCAGTCCCCGGGACTTAAACACCGGGGAGCTGTTTTTT
CASSPRDLNTGELFF
>.|TRBJ1-5|.|TRBV27
TGTGCCAGCAGTTCCGGGGAGCTGGGTAATCAGCCCCAGCATTTT
CASSSGELGNQPQHF
>.|TRBJ1-1|TRBD1|TRBV15
TGTGCCACCAGCAGGGGGGGACAGTTGAACACTGAAGCTTTCTTT
CATSRGGQLNTEAFF
>.|TRBJ2-3|.|TRBV6-5
TGTGCCAGCACCACCGTGGCCGCAGATACGCAGTATTTT
CASTTVAADTQYF
>.|TRBJ2-1|.|TRBV27
TGTGCCAGCAGCCCTCAGGGGTCCTACAATGAGCAGTTCTTC
CASSPQGSYNEQFF
>.|TRBJ2-2|TRBD2|TRBV5-5
TGTGCCAGCAGCTTGCTCCTAGCGGGCGGCGCCGGGGAGCTGTTTTTT
CASSLLLAGGAGELFF
>once|TRBJ1-1|TRBD1|TRBV28
TGTGCCAGCCGAGAGGGACAGATTAACACTGAAGCTTTCTTT
CASREGQINTEAFF
>.|TRBJ1-1|TRBD1|TRBV30
TGTGCCTGGGCACAGGGGTACACTGAAGCTTTCTTT
CAWAQGYTEAFF
>.|TRBJ2-5|.|TRBV6-5
TGTGCCACCAAGAAACAGGGAAAAGAGACCCAGTACTTC
CATKKQGKETQYF
>.|TRBJ2-7|.|TRBV5-5
TGTGCCAGCAGCTTGGGGAGCAGCACCTACGAGCAGTACTTC
CASSLGSSTYEQYF
>.|TRBJ1-2|.|TRBV28
TGTGCCAGCAGTTTAAATTACAGCCCGGCGGGTTACTATGGCTACACCTTC
CASSLNYSPAGYYGYTF
>.|TRBJ2-1|TRBD2|TRBV4-1
TGCGCCAGCAGCCTTATAGCGGGAGGGCGGAATGAGCAGTTCTTC
CASSLIAGGRNEQFF
>once|TRBJ2-7|.|TRBV18
TGTGCCAGCTCACACGACAGGATCTCCTACGAGCAGTACTTC
CASSHDRISYEQYF
>.|TRBJ2-6|TRBD1|TRBV5-1
TGCGCCAGCAGTAGGGACAGCGGATTCTCTGGGGCCAACGTCCTGACTTTC
CASSRDSGFSGANVLTF
>once|TRBJ1-4|TRBD1|TRBV19
TGTGCCAGTAGTATTCTCCCGGGACAGGCCTCTGTGAAACTGTTTTTT
CASSILPGQASVKLFF
>.|TRBJ2-3|.|TRBV28
TGTGCCAGCAGTTCCGCCGGTCCAGGTGGGGATACGCAGTATTTT
CASSSAGPGGDTQYF
>.|TRBJ2-1|TRBD1|TRBV19
TGTGCCAGTAGGCCAGGGACAGGGAACCGCAATGAGCAGTTCTTC
CASRPGTGNRNEQFF
>.|TRBJ2-1|TRBD2|TRBV5-4
TGTGCCAGCAGTTCCCAGGGACTAGCGGGAGGAGAGGGCAAGGGTGAGCAGTTCTTC
CASSSQGLAGGEGKGEQFF
>.|TRBJ2-7|.|TRBV3-1/TRBV3-2
TGTGCCAGCAGCACCCCGGGACTTAGTTTGGAGCAGTACTTC
CASSTPGLSLEQYF
>.|TRBJ2-5|TRBD2|TRBV6-1
TGTGCCAGCAGTGACGAAGGACTAGCGGAAGAGACCCAGTACTTC
CASSDEGLAEETQYF
>.|TRBJ2-2|TRBD1|TRBV27
TGTGCCAGCAGTCTTTCCAGGACAGGGTTTGGGGAGCTGTTTTTT
CASSLSRTGFGELFF
>.|TRBJ1-5|.|TRBV27
TGTGCCAGCTCACCTCCTCTCGGGTGTCAGCGGGAGCAGCCCCAGCATTTT
CASSPPLGCQREQPQHF
>.|TRBJ1-5|.|TRBV4-1
TGCGCCAGCAGCCAGTACTTCAGTCAGGGAAATCAGCCCCAGCATTTT
CASSQYFSQGNQPQHF
>.|TRBJ2-7|.|TRBV6-2/TRBV6-3
TGTGCCAGCAGTTACTTAGGAGACTTCTACGAGCAGTACTTC
CASSYLGDFYEQYF